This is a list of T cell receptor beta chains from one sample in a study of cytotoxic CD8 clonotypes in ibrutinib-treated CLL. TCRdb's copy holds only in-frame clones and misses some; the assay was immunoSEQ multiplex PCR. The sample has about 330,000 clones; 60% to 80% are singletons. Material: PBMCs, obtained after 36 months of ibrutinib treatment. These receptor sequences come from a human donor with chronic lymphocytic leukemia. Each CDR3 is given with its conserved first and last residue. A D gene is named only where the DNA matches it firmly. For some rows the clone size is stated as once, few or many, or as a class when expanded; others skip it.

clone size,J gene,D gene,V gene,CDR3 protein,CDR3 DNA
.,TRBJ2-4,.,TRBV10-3,CAISGGDTRKNIQYF,TGTGCCATCAGTGGGGGCGATACTCGTAAAAACATTCAGTACTTC
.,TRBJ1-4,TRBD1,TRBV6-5,CASSYGGQGAEKLFF,TGTGCCAGCAGTTACGGGGGACAGGGGGCGGAAAAACTGTTTTTT
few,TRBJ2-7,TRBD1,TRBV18,CASSLKTGSYEQYF,TGTGCCAGCTCACTAAAGACAGGGTCCTACGAGCAGTACTTC
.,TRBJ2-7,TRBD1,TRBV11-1,CASREDRGSYEQYF,TGTGCCAGCAGAGAAGACAGGGGTTCCTACGAGCAGTACTTC
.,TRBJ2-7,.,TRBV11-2,CASSFAGIYEQYF,TGTGCCAGCAGCTTCGCTGGCATCTACGAGCAGTACTTC
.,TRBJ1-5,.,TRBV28,CASMGGGRADNQPQHF,TGTGCCAGCATGGGCGGAGGCAGGGCCGACAATCAGCCCCAGCATTTT
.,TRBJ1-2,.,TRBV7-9,CASGSGHFDYGYTF,TGTGCCAGCGGGTCGGGACACTTTGACTATGGCTACACCTTC
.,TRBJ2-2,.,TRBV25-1,CASSDWGGYANTGELFF,TGTGCCAGCAGTGATTGGGGCGGGTACGCGAACACCGGGGAGCTGTTTTTT
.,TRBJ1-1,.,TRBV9,CASSARGWNTEAFF,TGTGCCAGCAGCGCTAGGGGTTGGAACACTGAAGCTTTCTTT
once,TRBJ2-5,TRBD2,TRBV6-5,CASSTLAEETQYF,TGTGCCAGCAGTACACTAGCGGAAGAGACCCAGTACTTC
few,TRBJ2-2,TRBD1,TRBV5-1,CASSHLDRVTNTGELFF,TGCGCCAGCAGCCACCTGGACAGGGTAACGAACACCGGGGAGCTGTTTTTT